These 20 T cell receptor beta chains were all obtained from the same sample, sequenced in a study of CD8 T cells in Susac syndrome. After extraction with the RNeasy kit, roughly 0.45 to 1 ug of the RNA was reverse transcribed using random hexamers. TCRdb re-analysed the immunoSEQ multiplex PCR reads in MiXCR, keeping a single row per CDR3 protein. The sample contains 75,000 to 95,000 distinct CDR3 sequences, 85% to 95% of which appear only once. Sequencing was carried out using CD8+ T cells from PBMCs. The receptors derive from a human donor with Susac syndrome.

The chain employs TRBV5-1 and TRBJ2-7, with D tentatively TRBD1 or TRBD2 (5 bases each). Trimming left V 2 bases short and J 6 bases short, with 15 bases between. This CDR3 is 14 amino acids long. Germline values: CDR1 SGHRS, CDR2 YFSETQ. CDR3 nucleotides: TGCGCCAGCAGCTTCGAGGGGCCGAGCCTCGAGCAGTACTTC. Translation gives CASSFEGPSLEQYF.

The rearrangement links TRBV19 to TRBJ2-2; D is unclear. V was clipped by 0 bases and J by 4 bases, with 3 bases between them. The CDR3 length is 13 residues. Per germline, CDR1 LNHDA and CDR2 SQIVND (reference sequence). The CDR3, as DNA: TGTGCCAGTAGTATAGATCCCACCGGGGAGCTGTTTTTT. This sequence encodes CASSIDPTGELFF.

This rearrangement joins TRBV9 to TRBJ2-7; 9 bases are shared with TRBD1. CDR1 is SGDLS and CDR2 is YYNGEE in the germline V gene. The V gene end was trimmed by 3 bases and the J gene end by 3 bases; junction bases not matched to a gene: 7. The CDR3 covers 15 residues. DNA for the CDR3: TGTGCCAGCAGCGCTCCCGGGACAGGGTTCTACGAGCAGTACTTC. Protein product: CASSAPGTGFYEQYF.

The chain uses TRBV20-1 and TRBJ2-7; 9 nucleotides line up with TRBD1. This CDR3 is 15 amino acids long. CDR1 is DFQATT, CDR2 SNEGSKA, per germline (reference sequence). The junction had 10 bases not matched to a gene; V was cut back by 4 bases and J by 3 bases. In DNA, the CDR3 is TGCAGTGCTATCACTCCGGGACAGGGACGCTACGAGCAGTACTTC. This gives the protein CSAITPGQGRYEQYF.

The V call is TRBV9, the J call TRBJ1-1; TRBD1 matches at 12 bases. The ends lost 2 bases at V and 6 bases at J; junction bases unmatched: 14. The CDR3 runs 18 residues. Germline V gives CDR1 SGDLS, CDR2 YYNGEE. The CDR3 here is CASSVETGTGGAGPEAFF. Written as DNA, the CDR3 is TGTGCCAGCAGCGTGGAGACCGGGACAGGGGGCGCAGGCCCTGAAGCTTTCTTT.

The genes are TRBV29-1 and TRBJ2-1; 8 positions match TRBD2. The CDR3 covers 13 residues. CDR1 is SQVTM and CDR2 is ANQGSEA in the germline V gene. V shed 5 bases, J shed 5 bases, and the junction held 5 bases outside the gene matches. The CDR3 bases are TGCAGCGTTTATAGCGGGATTAACAATGAGCAGTTCTTC. Translating gives CSVYSGINNEQFF.

This clonotype was observed a single time. The chain links TRBV5-6 to TRBJ2-1; the D gene could be TRBD1 or TRBD2 (6 bases each). Germline V gives CDR1 SGHDT, CDR2 YYEEEE. The V end lost 4 bases, the J end lost 10 bases, and 12 bases lay between the germline ends. The CDR3 covers 12 residues. CDR3 DNA sequence: TGTGCCAGCAGCGAGGGGGGACTGGAGCAGTTCTTC. Its protein product is CASSEGGLEQFF. Supplemented by reference TRBV5-6 and TRBJ2-1, the full variable domain reads DAGVTQSPTHLIKTRGQQVTLRCSPKSGHDTVSWYQQALGQGPQFIFQYYEEEERQRGNFPDRFSGHQFPNYSSELNVNALLLGDSALYLCASSEGGLEQFFGPGTRLTVL.

This chain uses TRBV5-6 with TRBJ2-5; D might be TRBD1 (6 bases). V was cut by 4 bases and J by 4 bases, with 11 bases left in between. The CDR3 runs to 13 residues. Germline CDR1 SGHDT, CDR2 YYEEEE. CDR3 loop: CASSATGLETQYF. The CDR3 DNA reads as TGTGCCAGCAGCGCTACAGGGTTAGAGACCCAGTACTTC.

This chain links TRBV30 with TRBJ2-1; D ambiguous. This CDR3 comprises 11 residues. In germline, CDR1 is GTSNPN, CDR2 SVGIG (reference sequence). The ends were cut back, 2 bases at V and 7 bases at J, with 6 bases in the middle. CDR3 nucleotide sequence: TGTGCCTGGAGTACAGCGAATGAGCAGTTCTTC. This sequence encodes CAWSTANEQFF.

The table lists this clonotype with a count of one. The rearrangement joins TRBV20-1 to TRBJ2-7, with D tentatively TRBD1 (5 bases). The CDR3 totals 16 residues. Germline-derived CDR1 and CDR2 are DFQATT and SNEGSKA (reference sequence). V shed 3 bases and J shed 2 bases, with 20 bases lying between them. The CDR3 loop reads CSASSSDIDSTYEQYF. The CDR3 nucleotides read TGCAGTGCTAGCTCATCAGACATAGACAGTACCTACGAGCAGTACTTC.

This chain connects TRBV19 to TRBJ2-4, with D possibly called TRBD1 or TRBD2 (5 bases each). This CDR3 contains 15 residues. Looked up from germline, CDR1 is LNHDA and CDR2 is SQIVND (reference sequence). With 1 base removed from V and 6 bases from J, the gap between germline ends came to 13 bases. The CDR3: CASSIGDGPINIQYF. CDR3 DNA sequence: TGTGCCAGTAGTATAGGGGACGGTCCCATAAACATTCAGTACTTC.

The chain combines TRBV19 with TRBJ2-7, with TRBD2 matching over 7 bases. Losses at the gene ends were 2 bases for V and 0 bases for J; bases not matched to a gene: 4. This CDR3 is 15 amino acids long. Germline CDR1 is LNHDA and CDR2 is SQIVND (reference sequence). The CDR3 loop is CASSISGTTSYEQYF. CDR3 bases: TGTGCCAGTAGTATATCTGGGACTACCTCCTACGAGCAGTACTTC.

This clonotype appeared once. A read error may account for a junction end that differs from germline. V is TRBV18 and J is TRBJ2-7; D may match TRBD1 or TRBD2 (5 bases each). CDR1 is KGHSH and CDR2 is LQKENI in the germline V gene. This CDR3 is built from 14 residues. This chain's CDR3 is CATSPLGARDEQYF. CDR3 DNA sequence: TGTGCCACCTCACCTCTCGGGGCGCGAGACGAGCAGTACTTC.

The genes are TRBV20-1 and TRBJ2-1; weak D call: TRBD2 (5 bases). This CDR3 is built from 16 residues. V lost 4 bases to trimming and J lost 6 bases, with 22 bases between them. Germline V lookup: CDR1 DFQATT, CDR2 SNEGSKA (reference sequence). The CDR3 loop reads CSATGSSPLVGNEQFF. In nucleotides, the CDR3 is TGCAGTGCTACGGGGTCTTCCCCCCTGGTGGGCAATGAGCAGTTCTTC.

The genes are TRBV27 and TRBJ2-7, with a weak D call TRBD1 (6 bases). Germline V lookup: CDR1 MNHEY, CDR2 SMNVEV (reference sequence). V was clipped by 1 base and J by 2 bases, with 9 bases between them. This CDR3 is built from 14 residues. CDR3 nucleotide sequence: TGTGCCAGCAGTTTATTGGACAGTGCCTACGAGCAGTACTTC. Translating it yields CASSLLDSAYEQYF.

The chain recombines TRBV5-6 with TRBJ1-2, with a weak D call TRBD1 (5 bases). Trimming left V 4 bases short and J 4 bases short, with 11 bases between. This CDR3 region has 13 residues. CDR1 is SGHDT, CDR2 YYEEEE, per germline. This chain's CDR3 is CASSLGGLYGYTF. As DNA, the CDR3 is TGTGCCAGCAGCCTGGGGGGTCTCTATGGCTACACCTTC.

V usage is TRBV19 and J usage is TRBJ1-1; TRBD1 matches 8 bases. Losses at the gene ends were 6 bases for V and 5 bases for J; bases not matched to a gene: 8. CDR1 and CDR2 (germline): LNHDA, SQIVND (reference sequence). The CDR3 is made up of 14 amino acids. The CDR3 DNA sequence: TGTGCCAGTAGCGAAAGGGACAGGTATACTGAAGCTTTCTTT. This translates into CASSERDRYTEAFF.

The chain combines TRBV28 with TRBJ1-1; D gene uncertain. Germline CDR1 reads MDHEN; CDR2 reads SYDVKM. The CDR3 spans 16 residues. The V gene lost 6 bases and the J gene lost 3 bases, with 20 bases spanning the gap. The CDR3: CASSLIREQWDTEAFF. The CDR3 bases are TGTGCCAGCAGCCTAATCCGGGAACAATGGGACACTGAAGCTTTCTTT.

The chain carries TRBV9 and TRBJ2-3; no definite D call. CDR1 is SGDLS and CDR2 is YYNGEE in the germline V gene. V was pared by 3 bases and J by 6 bases, with 20 bases between. The CDR3 contains 16 residues. CDR3 in amino acids: CASSDRQTEIGDTQYF. CDR3 nucleotide sequence: TGTGCCAGCAGCGACCGACAAACAGAGATTGGCGATACGCAGTATTTT.

The V call is TRBV5-6, the J call TRBJ2-1; 7 bases agree with TRBD1. The CDR3 extends over 14 amino acids. CDR1 SGHDT and CDR2 YYEEEE come from the germline V gene. Unmatched junction bases numbered 9, after V lost 4 bases and J lost 8 bases. The CDR3 sequence: CASSLNRGWDEQFF. The CDR3, as DNA: TGTGCCAGCAGCCTGAACAGGGGCTGGGATGAGCAGTTCTTC. The complete variable domain, with remaining parts taken from reference TRBV5-6 and TRBJ2-1, reads DAGVTQSPTHLIKTRGQQVTLRCSPKSGHDTVSWYQQALGQGPQFIFQYYEEEERQRGNFPDRFSGHQFPNYSSELNVNALLLGDSALYLCASSLNRGWDEQFFGPGTRLTVL.